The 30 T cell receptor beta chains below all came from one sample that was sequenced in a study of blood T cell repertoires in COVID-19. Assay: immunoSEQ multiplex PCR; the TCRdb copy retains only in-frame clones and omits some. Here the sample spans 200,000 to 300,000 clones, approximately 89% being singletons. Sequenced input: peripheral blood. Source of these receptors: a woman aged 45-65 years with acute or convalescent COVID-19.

The chain's CDR3 is CASSQGATSYEQYF. The CDR3 nucleotides are TGTGCCAGCAGCCAGGGGGCGACCTCCTACGAGCAGTACTTC. The J gene is TRBJ2-7, the V gene TRBV7-9; TRBD1 aligns across 8 bases. The junction had 3 bases not matched to a gene; V was cut back by 5 bases and J by 0 bases. Germline lookup yields CDR1 SEHNR and CDR2 FQNEAQ (reference sequence). There are 14 residues in the CDR3.

The CDR3 DNA sequence: TGTGCCAGCAGCGTGAACACAGGGGGCGGTGAGACCCAGTACTTC. Translation: CASSVNTGGGETQYF. The V call is TRBV9, the J call TRBJ2-5; 9 positions match TRBD1. The V and J ends lost 2 bases and 5 bases, in that order; junction bases with no gene match: 7. The CDR3 runs to 15 residues. In germline, CDR1 is SGDLS, CDR2 YYNGEE.

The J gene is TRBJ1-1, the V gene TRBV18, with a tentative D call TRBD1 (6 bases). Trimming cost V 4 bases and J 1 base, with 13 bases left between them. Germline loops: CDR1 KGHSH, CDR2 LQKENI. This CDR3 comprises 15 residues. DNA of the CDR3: TGTGCCAGCTCACTGCTGGGGACAACGAACACTGAAGCTTTCTTT. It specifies CASSLLGTTNTEAFF.

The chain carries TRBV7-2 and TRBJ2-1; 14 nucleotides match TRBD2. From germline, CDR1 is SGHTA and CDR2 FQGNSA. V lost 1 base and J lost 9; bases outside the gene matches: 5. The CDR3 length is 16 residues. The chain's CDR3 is CASSLGGLAGVREQFF. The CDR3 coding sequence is TGTGCCAGCAGCTTAGGGGGACTAGCGGGAGTCCGTGAGCAGTTCTTC.

The CDR3 loop is CASSQDHLLGRPGELFF. CDR3 bases: TGCGCCAGCAGCCAAGATCATTTGTTAGGGAGGCCCGGGGAGCTGTTTTTT. The V call is TRBV4-3, the J call TRBJ2-2; D possibly corresponds to TRBD2 (6 bases). Germline CDR1 and CDR2: LGHNA and YSLEER. The CDR3 totals 17 residues. V lost 0 bases to trimming and J lost 6 bases, with 17 bases between them.

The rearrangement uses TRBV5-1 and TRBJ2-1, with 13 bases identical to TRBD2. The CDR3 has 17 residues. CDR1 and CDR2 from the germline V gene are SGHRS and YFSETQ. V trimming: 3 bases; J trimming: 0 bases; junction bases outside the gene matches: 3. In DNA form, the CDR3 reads TGCGCCAGCAGCTCAGGGACTAGCGGGGTCTCCTACAATGAGCAGTTCTTC. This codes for CASSSGTSGVSYNEQFF.

Here the CDR3 reads CASSEGQGIYEQYF. The DNA for the CDR3 is TGTGCCAGCAGTGAAGGGCAGGGGATTTACGAGCAGTACTTC. This chain connects TRBV6-1 to TRBJ2-7, with D perhaps TRBD1 (6 bases). Trimming took off 1 base at V and 4 bases at J, with 11 bases between the two ends. Per germline, CDR1 MNHNS and CDR2 SASEGT. CDR3 length: 14 amino acids.

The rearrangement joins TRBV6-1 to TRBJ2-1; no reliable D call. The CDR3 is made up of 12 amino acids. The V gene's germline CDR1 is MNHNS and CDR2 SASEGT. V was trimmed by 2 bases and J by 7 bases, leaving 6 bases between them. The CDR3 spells CASSESRNEQFF. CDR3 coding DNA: TGTGCCAGCAGTGAATCCAGGAATGAGCAGTTCTTC.

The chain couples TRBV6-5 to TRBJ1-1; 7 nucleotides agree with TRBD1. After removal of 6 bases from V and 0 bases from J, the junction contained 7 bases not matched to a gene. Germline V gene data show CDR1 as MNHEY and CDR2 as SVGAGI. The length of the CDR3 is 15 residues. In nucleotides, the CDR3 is TGTGCCAGCAGCCTAGGGGACAGAATGAACACTGAAGCTTTCTTT. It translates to CASSLGDRMNTEAFF.

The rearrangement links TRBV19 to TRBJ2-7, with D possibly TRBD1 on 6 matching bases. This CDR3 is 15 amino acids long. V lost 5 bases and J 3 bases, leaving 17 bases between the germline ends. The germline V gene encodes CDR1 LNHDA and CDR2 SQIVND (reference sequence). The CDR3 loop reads CASSVTGTYNYEQYF. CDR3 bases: TGTGCCAGTAGTGTAACCGGGACATACAACTACGAGCAGTACTTC. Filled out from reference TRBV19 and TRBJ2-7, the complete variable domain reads DGGITQSPKYLFRKEGQNVTLSCEQNLNHDAMYWYRQDPGQGLRLIYYSQIVNDFQKGDIAEGYSVSREKKESFPLTVTSAQKNPTAFYLCASSVTGTYNYEQYFGPGTRLTVT.

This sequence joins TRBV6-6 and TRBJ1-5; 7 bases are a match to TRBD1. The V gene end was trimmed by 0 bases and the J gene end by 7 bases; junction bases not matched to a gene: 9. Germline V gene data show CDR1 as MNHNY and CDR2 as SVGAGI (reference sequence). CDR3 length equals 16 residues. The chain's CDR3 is CASSYSPTGIKQPQHF. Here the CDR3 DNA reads TGTGCCAGCAGTTACTCCCCGACAGGGATTAAACAGCCCCAGCATTTT.

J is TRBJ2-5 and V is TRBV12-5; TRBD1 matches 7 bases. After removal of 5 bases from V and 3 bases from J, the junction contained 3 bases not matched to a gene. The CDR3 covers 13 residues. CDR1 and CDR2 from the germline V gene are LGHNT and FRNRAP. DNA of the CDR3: TGTGCTAGTGGTATCGGGACAGAAGAGACCCAGTACTTC. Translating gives CASGIGTEETQYF.

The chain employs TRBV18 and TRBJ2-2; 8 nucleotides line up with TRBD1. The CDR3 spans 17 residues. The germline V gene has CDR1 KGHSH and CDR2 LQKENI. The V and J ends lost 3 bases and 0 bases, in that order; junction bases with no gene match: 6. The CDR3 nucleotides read TGTGCCAGCTCACCTAGCCGGACAGGGTCGAACACCGGGGAGCTGTTTTTT. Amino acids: CASSPSRTGSNTGELFF.

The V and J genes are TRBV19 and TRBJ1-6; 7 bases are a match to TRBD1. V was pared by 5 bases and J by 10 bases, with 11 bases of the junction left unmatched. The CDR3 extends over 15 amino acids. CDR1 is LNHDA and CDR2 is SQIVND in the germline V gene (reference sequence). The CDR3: CASSPTGMALSPLHF. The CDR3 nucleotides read TGTGCCAGTAGTCCGACAGGGATGGCATTATCACCCCTCCACTTT.

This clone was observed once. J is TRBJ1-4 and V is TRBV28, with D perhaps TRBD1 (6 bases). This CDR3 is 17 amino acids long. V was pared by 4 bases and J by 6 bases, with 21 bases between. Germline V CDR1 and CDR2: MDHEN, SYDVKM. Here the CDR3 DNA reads TGTGCCAGCAGTTCCCTCGGACAGTCGGGCCTATATGAAAAACTGTTTTTT. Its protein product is CASSSLGQSGLYEKLFF.

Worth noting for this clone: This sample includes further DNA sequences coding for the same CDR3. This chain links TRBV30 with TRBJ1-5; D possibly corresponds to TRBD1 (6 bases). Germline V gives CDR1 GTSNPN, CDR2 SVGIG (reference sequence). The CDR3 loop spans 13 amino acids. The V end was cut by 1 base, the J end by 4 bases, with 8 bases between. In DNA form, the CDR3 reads TGTGCCTGGAGTGGACAGGTGAATCAGCCCCAGCATTTT. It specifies CAWSGQVNQPQHF.

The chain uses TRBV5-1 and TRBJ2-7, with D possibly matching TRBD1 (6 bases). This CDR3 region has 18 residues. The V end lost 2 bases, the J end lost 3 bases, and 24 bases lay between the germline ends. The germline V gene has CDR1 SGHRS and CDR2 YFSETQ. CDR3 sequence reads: CASSFGTQGNVERYEQYF. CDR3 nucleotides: TGCGCCAGCAGCTTCGGCACACAGGGAAATGTGGAACGCTACGAGCAGTACTTC.

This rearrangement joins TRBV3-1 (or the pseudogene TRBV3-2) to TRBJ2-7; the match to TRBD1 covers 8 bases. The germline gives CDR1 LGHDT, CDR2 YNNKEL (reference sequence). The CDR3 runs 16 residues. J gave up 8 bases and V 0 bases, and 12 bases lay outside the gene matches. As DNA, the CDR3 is TGTGCCAGCAGCCAAGAAGTCGGGACAGGTCTCGAAAAGCAGTACTTC. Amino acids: CASSQEVGTGLEKQYF.

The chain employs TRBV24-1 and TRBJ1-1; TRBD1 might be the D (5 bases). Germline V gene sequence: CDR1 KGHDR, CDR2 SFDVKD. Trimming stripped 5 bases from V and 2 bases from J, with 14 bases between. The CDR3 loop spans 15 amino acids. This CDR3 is CATSASLGGNTEAFF. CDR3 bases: TGTGCCACCAGTGCCTCACTGGGGGGTAACACTGAAGCTTTCTTT.

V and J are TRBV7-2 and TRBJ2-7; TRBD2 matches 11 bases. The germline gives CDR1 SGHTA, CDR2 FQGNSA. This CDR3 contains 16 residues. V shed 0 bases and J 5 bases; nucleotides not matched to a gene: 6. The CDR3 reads CASSLASGRALDEQYF. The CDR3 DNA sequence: TGTGCCAGCAGCTTAGCTAGCGGGAGGGCCCTCGACGAGCAGTACTTC.

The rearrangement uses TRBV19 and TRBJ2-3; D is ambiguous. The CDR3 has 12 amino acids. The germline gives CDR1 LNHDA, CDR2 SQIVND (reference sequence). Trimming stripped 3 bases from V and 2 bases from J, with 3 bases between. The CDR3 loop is CASSMATDTQYF. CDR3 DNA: TGTGCCAGTAGTATGGCCACAGATACGCAGTATTTT. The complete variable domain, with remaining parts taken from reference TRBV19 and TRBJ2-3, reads DGGITQSPKYLFRKEGQNVTLSCEQNLNHDAMYWYRQDPGQGLRLIYYSQIVNDFQKGDIAEGYSVSREKKESFPLTVTSAQKNPTAFYLCASSMATDTQYFGPGTRLTVL.

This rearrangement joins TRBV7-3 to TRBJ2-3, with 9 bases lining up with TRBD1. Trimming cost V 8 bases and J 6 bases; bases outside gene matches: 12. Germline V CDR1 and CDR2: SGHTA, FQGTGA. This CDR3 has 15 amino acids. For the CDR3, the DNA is TGTGCCAGCGGTCACACAGGGGGCGGTTCCGATACGCAGTATTTT. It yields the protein CASGHTGGGSDTQYF.

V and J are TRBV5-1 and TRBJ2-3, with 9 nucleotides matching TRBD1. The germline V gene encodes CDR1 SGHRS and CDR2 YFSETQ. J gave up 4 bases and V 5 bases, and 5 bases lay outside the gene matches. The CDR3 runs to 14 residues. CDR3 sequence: CASSSGQGSDTQYF. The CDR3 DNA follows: TGCGCCAGCAGTTCGGGACAGGGCTCAGATACGCAGTATTTT.

The CDR3 nucleotides are TGTGCCACCAGTGAGCCCTCTGTACAGGAGCCAACGTACTTC. Translated, it gives CATSEPSVQEPTYF. This rearrangement joins TRBV24-1 to TRBJ2-7, with D possibly TRBD1 on 5 matching bases. The CDR3 sequence is 14 residues long. The V gene's germline CDR1 is KGHDR and CDR2 SFDVKD. Trimming stripped 4 bases from V and 12 bases from J, with 21 bases between.

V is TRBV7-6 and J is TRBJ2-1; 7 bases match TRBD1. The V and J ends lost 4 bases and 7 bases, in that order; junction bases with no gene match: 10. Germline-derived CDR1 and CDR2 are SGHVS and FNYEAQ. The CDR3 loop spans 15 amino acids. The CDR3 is CASSSLVTGANEQFF. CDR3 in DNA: TGTGCCAGCAGCTCCCTTGTAACAGGGGCGAATGAGCAGTTCTTC.

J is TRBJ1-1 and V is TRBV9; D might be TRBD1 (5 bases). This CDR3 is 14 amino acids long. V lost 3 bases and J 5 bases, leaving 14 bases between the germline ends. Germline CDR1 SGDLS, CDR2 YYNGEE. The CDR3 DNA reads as TGTGCCAGCAGCGCACAGGTAGAGGAAACTGAAGCTTTCTTT. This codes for CASSAQVEETEAFF.

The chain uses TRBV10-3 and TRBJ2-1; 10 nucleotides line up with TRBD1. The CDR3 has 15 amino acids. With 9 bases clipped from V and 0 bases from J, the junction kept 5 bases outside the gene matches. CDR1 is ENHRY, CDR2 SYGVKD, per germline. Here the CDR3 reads CAISDRGSSYNEQFF. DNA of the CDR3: TGTGCCATATCGGACAGGGGGTCCTCCTACAATGAGCAGTTCTTC.

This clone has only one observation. This CDR3 is CASSYQRQTEAFF. The CDR3 DNA is TGTGCCAGCAGCTACCAGAGACAAACTGAAGCTTTCTTT. The chain employs TRBV11-3 and TRBJ1-1; D is unresolved. V lost 4 bases and J lost 5, with 11 bases in between. CDR1 is SGHNT and CDR2 is YENEEA in the germline V gene. The CDR3 spans 13 residues.

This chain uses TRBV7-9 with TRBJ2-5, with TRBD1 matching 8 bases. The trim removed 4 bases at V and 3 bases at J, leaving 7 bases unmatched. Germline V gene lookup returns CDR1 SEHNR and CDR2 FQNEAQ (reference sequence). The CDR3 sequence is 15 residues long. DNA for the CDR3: TGTGCCAGCAGCTCCCCCAGACAGGGGAAAGAGACCCAGTACTTC. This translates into CASSSPRQGKETQYF.

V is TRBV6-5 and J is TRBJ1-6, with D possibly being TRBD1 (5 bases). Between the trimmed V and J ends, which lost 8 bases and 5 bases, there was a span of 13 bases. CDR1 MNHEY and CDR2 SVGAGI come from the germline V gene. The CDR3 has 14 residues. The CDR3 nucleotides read TGTGCCAGCGCGAAGACAGTAAATAATTCACCCCTCCACTTT. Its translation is CASAKTVNNSPLHF.